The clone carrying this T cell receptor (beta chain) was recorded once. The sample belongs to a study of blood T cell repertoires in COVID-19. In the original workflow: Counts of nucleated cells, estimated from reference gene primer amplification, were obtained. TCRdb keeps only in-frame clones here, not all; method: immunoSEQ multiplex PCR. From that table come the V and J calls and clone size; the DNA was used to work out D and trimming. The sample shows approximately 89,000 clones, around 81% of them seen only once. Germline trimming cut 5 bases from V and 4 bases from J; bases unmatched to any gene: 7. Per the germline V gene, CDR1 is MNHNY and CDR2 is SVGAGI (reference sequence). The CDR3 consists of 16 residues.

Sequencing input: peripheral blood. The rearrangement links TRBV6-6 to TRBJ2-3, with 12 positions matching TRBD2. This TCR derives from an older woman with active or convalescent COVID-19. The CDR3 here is CASSRGLAGTADTQYF. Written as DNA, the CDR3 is TGTGCCAGCAGTCGAGGACTAGCGGGGACGGCAGATACGCAGTATTTT.